A few counts support the clone carrying this T cell receptor beta chain. Its target is unknown. This sample stems from a study of T cell responses to AZD1222 COVID-19 vaccine. Study conclusions and caveats: The study sampled repertoires only after the peak T cell response. Of spike-specific TCRs, nearly half reportedly target regions left unmutated in variants. Only five to seven individuals given AZD1222 were seropositive at baseline.

The method was immunoSEQ multiplex PCR; TCRdb's version includes in-frame clones alone and lacks a portion of them. The data contain more than 75,000 clones, roughly 85% of them singletons. Some second doses came at about 4 weeks and others at about 12 weeks; these were pooled. The CDR3 spans 14 residues. Germline CDR1 MNHEY, CDR2 SMNVEV (reference sequence). J gave up 7 bases and V 4 bases, and 7 bases lay outside the gene matches. This sequence joins TRBV27 and TRBJ1-2; 9 bases agree with TRBD1. Source: peripheral blood, taken 28 days after the second AZD1222 dose. The TCR sequence derives from an adult who received the AZD1222 COVID-19 vaccine. The CDR3 sequence: CASSSTGGFIGYTF. The CDR3 DNA sequence: TGTGCCAGCAGTTCTACAGGGGGCTTTATTGGCTACACCTTC.